The source of this T cell receptor (beta chain) is a study of glioma-infiltrating T cells. Amplification of TCR alpha and beta CDR3 regions from RNA used iRepertoire nested multiplex PCR. Each CDR3 protein gets one entry after TCRdb re-called the multiplex PCR reads with MiXCR. The table lists about 89,000 distinct CDR3 sequences, approximately 22% of them singletons, with over 5.5% in the top ten. The CDR3 is made up of 12 amino acids. CDR1 is LGHNA, CDR2 YNFKEQ, per germline. V trimming: 3 bases; J trimming: 12 bases; junction bases outside the gene matches: 6. This clonotype has ten or more counts.

Sequencing was done on a sample of glioma tissue, nonneoplastic brain tissue, or PBMCs (not recorded which). The origin of this receptor is a human donor with low-grade glioma or glioblastoma, undergoing nonglioma brain surgery, or in good health (not recorded which). The rearrangement links TRBV4-2 to TRBJ1-1; 8 bases agree with TRBD1. CDR3 sequence reads: CASSHLDRETFF. CDR3 nucleotide sequence: TGTGCCAGCAGCCACCTGGACAGGGAAACTTTCTTT.